Listed here is a single T cell receptor beta chain. This record belongs to a study of technical replicates of blood from a handful of donors. CDR3 length equals 14 residues. V was pared by 2 bases and J by 6 bases, with 13 bases between. CDR1 is SGHAT and CDR2 is FQNNGV in the germline V gene. Generated by immunoSEQ multiplex PCR, the TCRdb table keeps only in-frame clones and is missing some. This sample has tens of thousands of clones, with roughly 98% found just once. V gene TRBV11-2 combines with J gene TRBJ1-2; D is unresolved. Sequences were obtained from T cells isolated from PBMCs. The receptor comes from a human donor in good health. The CDR3 here is CASSLRLSLNGYTF. In DNA, the CDR3 is TGTGCCAGCAGCTTACGGTTATCCCTGAATGGCTACACCTTC.